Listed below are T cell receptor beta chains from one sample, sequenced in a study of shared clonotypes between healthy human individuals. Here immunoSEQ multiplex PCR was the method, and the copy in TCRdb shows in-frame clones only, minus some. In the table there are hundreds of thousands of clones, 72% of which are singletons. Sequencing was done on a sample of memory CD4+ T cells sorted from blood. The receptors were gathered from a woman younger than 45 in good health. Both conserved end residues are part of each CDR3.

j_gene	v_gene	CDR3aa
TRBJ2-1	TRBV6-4	CASSRVAGIYNEQFF
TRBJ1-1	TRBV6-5	CASRTGQMNTEAFF
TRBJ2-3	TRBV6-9	CASSRPAGFGADTQYF
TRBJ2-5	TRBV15	CATSRDQDSLETQYF
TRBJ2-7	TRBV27	CASSPLAGGGEQYF
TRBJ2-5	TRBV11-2	CASSFRGETQYF
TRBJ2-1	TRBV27	CASSFLAGHSYNEQFF
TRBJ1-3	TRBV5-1	CASSPEVGGAKGNTIYF
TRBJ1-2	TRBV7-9	CASSSPTGAYGYTF
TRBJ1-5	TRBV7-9	CASSLGGRKNQPQHF
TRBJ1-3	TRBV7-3	CASSPTPGNTIYF
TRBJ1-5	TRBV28	CASSAHRAPSEPQHF
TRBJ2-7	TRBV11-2	CASSLDLAGPSYEQYF
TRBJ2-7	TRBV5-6	CASRGSTYEQYF
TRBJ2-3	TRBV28	CASRHRSGGGLDTQYF
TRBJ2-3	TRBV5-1	CASSLPEDTQYF
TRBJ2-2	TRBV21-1	CASSKGSAWDRGAGELFF
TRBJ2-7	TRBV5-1	CASSLSAYEQYF
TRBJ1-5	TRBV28	CASSLEWGAGQPQHF
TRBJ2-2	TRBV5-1	CASSKIAGVNTGELFF
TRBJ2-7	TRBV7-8	CASSLGGFLYEQYF